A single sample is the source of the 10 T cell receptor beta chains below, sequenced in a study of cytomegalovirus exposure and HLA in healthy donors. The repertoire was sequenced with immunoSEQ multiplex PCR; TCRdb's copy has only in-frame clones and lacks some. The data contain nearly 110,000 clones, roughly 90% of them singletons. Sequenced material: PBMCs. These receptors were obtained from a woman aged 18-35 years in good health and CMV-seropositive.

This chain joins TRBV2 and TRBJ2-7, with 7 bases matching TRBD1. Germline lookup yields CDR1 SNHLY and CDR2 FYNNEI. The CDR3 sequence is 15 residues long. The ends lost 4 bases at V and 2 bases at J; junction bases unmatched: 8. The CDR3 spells CASSARTGVTYEQYV. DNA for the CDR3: TGTGCCAGCAGTGCAAGGACAGGAGTAACCTACGAGCAGTACGTC.

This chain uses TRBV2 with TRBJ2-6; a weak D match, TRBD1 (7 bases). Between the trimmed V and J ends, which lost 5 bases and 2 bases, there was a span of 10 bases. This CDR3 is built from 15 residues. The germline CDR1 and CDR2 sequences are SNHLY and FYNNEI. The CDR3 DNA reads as TGTGCCAGCAGTACAGGGGAGGCTGGGGCCAACGTCCTGACTTTC. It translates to CASSTGEAGANVLTF.

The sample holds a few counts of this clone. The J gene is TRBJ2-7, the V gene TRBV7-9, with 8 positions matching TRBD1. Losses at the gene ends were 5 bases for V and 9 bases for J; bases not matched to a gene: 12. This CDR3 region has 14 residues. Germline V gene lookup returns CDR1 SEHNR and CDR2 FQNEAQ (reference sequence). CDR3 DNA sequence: TGTGCCAGCAGCCCGGACAGGGCCACCATGGGGCAGTACGTC. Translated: CASSPDRATMGQYV.

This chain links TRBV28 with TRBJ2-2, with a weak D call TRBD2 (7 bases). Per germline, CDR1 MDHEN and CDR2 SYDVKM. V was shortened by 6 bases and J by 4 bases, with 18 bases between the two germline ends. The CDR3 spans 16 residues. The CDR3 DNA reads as TGTGCCAGCAGCCGATATGGGGGGGCCAGCACCGGGGAGCTGTTTTTT. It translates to CASSRYGGASTGELFF.

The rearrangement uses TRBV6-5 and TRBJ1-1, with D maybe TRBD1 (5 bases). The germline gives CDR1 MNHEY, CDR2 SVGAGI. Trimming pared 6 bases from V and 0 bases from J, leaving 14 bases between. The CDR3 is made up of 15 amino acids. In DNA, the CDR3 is TGTGCCAGCAGCAAAATCCAGGGAATGAACACTGAAGCTTTCTTT. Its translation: CASSKIQGMNTEAFF.

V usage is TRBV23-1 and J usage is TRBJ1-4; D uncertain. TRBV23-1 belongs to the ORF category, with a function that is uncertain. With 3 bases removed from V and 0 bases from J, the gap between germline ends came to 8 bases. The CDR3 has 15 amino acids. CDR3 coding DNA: TGCGCCAGCAGTCATCCGTCCGCAACTAATGAAAAACTGTTTTTT. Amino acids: CASSHPSATNEKLFF.

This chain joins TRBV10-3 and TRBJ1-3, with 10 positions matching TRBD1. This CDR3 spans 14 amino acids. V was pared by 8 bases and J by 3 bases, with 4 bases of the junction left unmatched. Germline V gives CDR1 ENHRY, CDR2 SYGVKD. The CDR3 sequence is CAISDRGSGNTIYF. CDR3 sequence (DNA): TGTGCCATCTCGGACAGGGGGAGTGGAAACACCATATATTTT.

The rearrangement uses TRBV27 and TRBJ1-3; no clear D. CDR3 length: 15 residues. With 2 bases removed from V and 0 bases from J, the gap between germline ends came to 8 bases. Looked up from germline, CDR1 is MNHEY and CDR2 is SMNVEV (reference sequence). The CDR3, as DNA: TGTGCCAGCAGTTTAGCGGGGAGCTCTGGAAACACCATATATTTT. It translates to CASSLAGSSGNTIYF.

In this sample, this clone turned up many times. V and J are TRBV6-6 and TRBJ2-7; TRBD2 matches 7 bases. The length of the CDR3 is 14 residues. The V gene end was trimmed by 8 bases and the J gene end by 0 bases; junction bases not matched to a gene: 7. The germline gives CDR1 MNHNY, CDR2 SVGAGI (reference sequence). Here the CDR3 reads CASGPSGVSYEQYF. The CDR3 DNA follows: TGTGCCAGCGGTCCCAGCGGGGTCTCCTACGAGCAGTACTTC.

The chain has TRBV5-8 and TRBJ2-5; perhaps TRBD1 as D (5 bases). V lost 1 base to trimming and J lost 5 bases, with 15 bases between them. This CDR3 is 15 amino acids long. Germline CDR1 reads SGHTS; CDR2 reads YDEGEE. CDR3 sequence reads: CASSLILGSGETQYF. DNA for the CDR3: TGTGCCAGCAGCTTGATTTTAGGCTCAGGGGAGACCCAGTACTTC.